These 21 T cell receptor beta chains were all obtained from the same sample, sequenced in a study of human thymus T cells. Libraries were prepared by immunoSEQ multiplex PCR; TCRdb keeps only in-frame clonotypes and omits some of them. The sample carries 65,000 to 90,000 clones, 85% to 95% recorded once. Thymus tissue for the work was resected from patients undergoing corrective heart surgery. The sequenced sample consisted of thymus tissue. The receptors stem from a girl less than two years old with a congenital heart defect but otherwise immunologically healthy.

The chain has TRBV5-8 and TRBJ2-7; the D is unclear. The CDR3 length is 13 residues. From germline, CDR1 is SGHTS and CDR2 YDEGEE. Trimming cost V 4 bases and J 2 bases, with 10 bases left between them. CDR3 loop: CASSLYTPYEQYF. Written as DNA, the CDR3 is TGTGCCAGCAGCCTCTACACCCCCTACGAGCAGTACTTC.

This chain links TRBV27 with TRBJ2-1; D possibly corresponds to TRBD2 (6 bases). Germline CDR1 reads MNHEY; CDR2 reads SMNVEV (reference sequence). The length of the CDR3 is 11 residues. The chain's CDR3 is CASNGGGEQFF. The CDR3 coding sequence is TGTGCTTCTAATGGGGGAGGTGAGCAGTTCTTC.

The V and J genes are TRBV11-2 and TRBJ2-4; D not resolved. V lost 2 bases to trimming and J lost 3 bases, with 14 bases between them. Per the germline V gene, CDR1 is SGHAT and CDR2 is FQNNGV. This CDR3 is built from 16 residues. The CDR3 DNA follows: TGTGCCAGCAGCTTAACGGGTTATGGGGTCAAAAACATTCAGTACTTC. This sequence encodes CASSLTGYGVKNIQYF.

The chain links TRBV15 to TRBJ2-7; weak D call: TRBD2 (5 bases). The CDR3 is 12 residues long. V was trimmed by 1 base and J by 5 bases, leaving 6 bases between them. Germline V gives CDR1 LNHNV, CDR2 YYDKDF (reference sequence). In DNA form, the CDR3 reads TGTGCCACCAGCAGAGCCGGGAACGAGCAGTACTTC. Translated, it gives CATSRAGNEQYF. Filled out from reference TRBV15 and TRBJ2-7, the complete variable domain reads DAMVIQNPRYQVTQFGKPVTLSCSQTLNHNVMYWYQQKSSQAPKLLFHYYDKDFNNEADTPDNFQSRRPNTSFCFLDIRSPGLGDTAMYLCATSRAGNEQYFGPGTRLTVT.

This chain uses TRBV30 with TRBJ2-3, with 9 bases aligning to TRBD2. In germline, CDR1 is GTSNPN, CDR2 SVGIG (reference sequence). This CDR3 is 16 amino acids long. V was pared by 0 bases and J by 4 bases, with 8 bases of the junction left unmatched. The CDR3 sequence: CAWSVRWASGADTQYF. As DNA, the CDR3 is TGTGCCTGGAGTGTAAGGTGGGCTAGCGGGGCAGATACGCAGTATTTT.

The chain links TRBV29-1 to TRBJ2-3, with 9 bases matching TRBD2. Germline V gene data show CDR1 as SQVTM and CDR2 as ANQGSEA. After removal of 4 bases from V and 0 bases from J, the junction contained 5 bases not matched to a gene. The CDR3 spans 15 residues. CDR3 DNA sequence: TGCAGCGTTGGCGGGAGCGGGAGGAGCACAGATACGCAGTATTTT. Translating gives CSVGGSGRSTDTQYF.

In nucleotides, the CDR3 is TGTGCCAGCAGCTTGTATCGAGAAGAGACCCAGTACTTC. As protein: CASSLYREETQYF. This chain uses TRBV13 with TRBJ2-5, with D hard to call. Looked up from germline, CDR1 is PRHDT and CDR2 is FYEKMQ (reference sequence). This CDR3 is 13 amino acids long. Trimming pared 3 bases from V and 3 bases from J, leaving 8 bases between.

The V call is TRBV2, the J call TRBJ1-2; D not resolved. The V and J ends lost 7 bases and 2 bases respectively, with 11 bases between them. Germline values: CDR1 SNHLY, CDR2 FYNNEI. CDR3 length: 13 amino acids. The CDR3 protein is CASTKTWNYGYTF. CDR3 coding DNA: TGTGCCAGCACTAAAACTTGGAACTATGGCTACACCTTC.

V is TRBV12-5 and J is TRBJ1-2; D is possibly TRBD1 (6 bases). V dropped 0 bases and J dropped 4 bases, with 12 bases sitting between them. The CDR3 sequence is 15 residues long. Germline CDR1 LGHNT, CDR2 FRNRAP. The CDR3 coding sequence is TGTGCTAGTGGTTTGGTAGACAGGTATAGCTATGGCTACACCTTC. Translating it yields CASGLVDRYSYGYTF.

The chain joins TRBV6-6 to TRBJ1-5; 8 bases match TRBD1. Germline CDR1 MNHNY, CDR2 SVGAGI (reference sequence). CDR3 length equals 14 residues. Trimming cost V 2 bases and J 9 bases; bases outside gene matches: 6. The CDR3 loop reads CASSYTTGGAPQHF. In nucleotides, the CDR3 is TGTGCCAGCAGTTACACTACAGGGGGGGCGCCCCAGCATTTT.

The chain links TRBV7-6 to TRBJ2-5; 7 positions match TRBD2. The CDR3 covers 17 residues. Germline loops: CDR1 SGHVS, CDR2 FNYEAQ. Trimming cost V 3 bases and J 2 bases; bases outside gene matches: 12. CDR3 nucleotide sequence: TGTGCCAGCAGCTTCTTGACTGGAGCGGGATTACAAGAGACCCAGTACTTC. Translating gives CASSFLTGAGLQETQYF.

The chain has TRBV6-4 and TRBJ2-6; weak D call: TRBD2 (5 bases). CDR3 size: 18 residues. Germline V gives CDR1 MRHNA, CDR2 SNTAGT. Trimming cost V 2 bases and J 1 base, with 15 bases left between them. DNA of the CDR3: TGTGCCAGCAGTGACCGTCTCCACGGGGTATCTGGGGCCAACGTCCTGACTTTC. This translates into CASSDRLHGVSGANVLTF.

This sequence joins TRBV27 and TRBJ1-5; D is perhaps TRBD1 (6 bases). The V gene's germline CDR1 is MNHEY and CDR2 SMNVEV (reference sequence). V was clipped by 5 bases and J by 6 bases, with 17 bases between them. The CDR3 loop spans 15 amino acids. CDR3 coding DNA: TGTGCCAGCAGTCTCCTCGGGGGGCTTGGTCAGCCCCAGCATTTT. It translates to CASSLLGGLGQPQHF.

J is TRBJ2-5 and V is TRBV7-9, with D possibly being TRBD2 (7 bases). V lost 5 bases, J lost 5 bases, and 18 bases lay in between. The CDR3 is 15 residues long. Germline loops: CDR1 SEHNR, CDR2 FQNEAQ (reference sequence). CDR3 amino acids: CASSQTRGGMETQYF. The CDR3 nucleotides are TGTGCCAGCAGCCAAACCAGGGGAGGGATGGAGACCCAGTACTTC.

The chain combines TRBV7-8 with TRBJ2-1; 12 bases agree with TRBD2. J gave up 8 bases and V 0 bases, and 20 bases lay outside the gene matches. The CDR3 is 21 residues long. Germline V lookup: CDR1 SGHVS, CDR2 FQNEAQ. CDR3 loop: CASSLAPLAGGPVSGVHEQFF. For the CDR3, the DNA is TGTGCCAGCAGCTTAGCCCCGCTAGCGGGAGGGCCAGTTTCGGGTGTGCATGAGCAGTTCTTC.

The rearrangement joins TRBV5-1 to TRBJ2-1; D gene ambiguous. Per germline, CDR1 SGHRS and CDR2 YFSETQ. The CDR3 is 12 residues long. V dropped 1 base and J dropped 8 bases, with 7 bases sitting between them. The CDR3 DNA reads as TGCGCCAGCAGCTTGACAGTAGATGAGCAGTTCTTC. Translated: CASSLTVDEQFF.

This chain uses TRBV5-6 with TRBJ2-2; D perhaps matches TRBD2 (6 bases). V lost 0 bases and J lost 7, with 13 bases in between. Germline CDR1 and CDR2: SGHDT and YYEEEE. The CDR3 extends over 15 amino acids. As DNA, the CDR3 is TGTGCCAGCAGCTTGGGGGACTCTCTGAGCGGGGAGCTGTTTTTT. This gives the protein CASSLGDSLSGELFF.

This sequence joins TRBV28 and TRBJ2-2; unclear D gene. Between the trimmed V and J ends, which lost 2 bases and 8 bases, there was a span of 21 bases. Germline V gives CDR1 MDHEN, CDR2 SYDVKM. The CDR3 consists of 17 residues. The CDR3 region is CASSLVPLRQAVGELFF. In nucleotides, the CDR3 is TGTGCCAGCAGTTTAGTGCCTCTCCGGCAGGCGGTAGGGGAGCTGTTTTTT.

The rearrangement joins TRBV7-8 to TRBJ2-4; D is ambiguous. The germline V and J ends were trimmed by 5 bases and 1 base, with 9 bases remaining between them. The germline gives CDR1 SGHVS, CDR2 FQNEAQ. This CDR3 spans 14 amino acids. The CDR3 region is CASSLSRAKNIQYF. The CDR3 region has the DNA TGTGCCAGCAGCCTAAGCCGGGCCAAAAACATTCAGTACTTC.

This chain joins TRBV5-1 and TRBJ2-5; 10 nucleotides line up with TRBD2. The CDR3 length is 16 residues. CDR1 and CDR2 (germline): SGHRS, YFSETQ. The J segment lost 4 bases and the V segment lost 1 base, leaving 7 bases of the junction unmatched. The CDR3 coding sequence is TGCGCCAGCAGCTTGTTTCTAGCGGGAGTGGGAGAGACCCAGTACTTC. This encodes CASSLFLAGVGETQYF.

This chain connects TRBV6-5 to TRBJ2-7; the match to TRBD2 covers 7 bases. CDR1 is MNHEY, CDR2 SVGAGI, per germline. This CDR3 spans 13 amino acids. Germline trimming cut 4 bases from V and 4 bases from J; bases unmatched to any gene: 4. The CDR3 region is CASSSREIYEQYF. CDR3 DNA: TGTGCCAGCAGTTCGCGGGAGATTTACGAGCAGTACTTC.